The entry below gives a single T cell receptor beta chain sequence along with its context. The junction and the germline gene differ at one end; a read error may be behind it. Germline V gene sequence: CDR1 SGDLS, CDR2 YYNGEE. The CDR3 consists of 18 residues. The data were obtained in a study of beta chain features in type 1 diabetes. Study-level information: Patients shared similar age, gender and cell yields with healthy donors.

The study reverse transcribed the entire isolated RNA, so it sequenced expressed TCRB transcripts. Assay: immunoSEQ multiplex PCR; the TCRdb copy retains only in-frame clones and omits some. The sample has 200,000 to 250,000 clones; around 65% are singletons. This chain joins TRBV9 and TRBJ2-3, with 9 bases identical to TRBD2. Sequencing was done on a sample of naive CD4+ T cells from blood. The TCR sequence derives from a man aged 25-40 years in good health. DNA for the CDR3: TGTGCCAGCAGCGTAGGACCCAAAGCGGGAGGTAGCATAGATACGCAGTATTTT. It specifies CASSVGPKAGGSIDTQYF. The variable domain in full, with the rest retrieved from reference TRBV9 and TRBJ2-3, is DSGVTQTPKHLITATGQRVTLRCSPRSGDLSVYWYQQSLDQGLQFLIQYYNGEERAKGNILERFSAQQFPDLHSELNLSSLELGDSALYFCASSVGPKAGGSIDTQYFGPGTRLTVL.